Listed here are 32 T cell receptor beta chains from one sample, sequenced in a study of cytomegalovirus exposure and HLA in healthy donors. Primers: 60 Vbeta forward and 13 Jbeta reverse. Generated by immunoSEQ multiplex PCR, the TCRdb table keeps only in-frame clones and is missing some. The data show 150,000 to 200,000 clones, with about four fifths seen just once and approximately 6% held by the top ten. Material for sequencing was PBMCs. The receptors were gathered from a woman aged 25 to 39 in good health and CMV-seropositive.

The chain links TRBV7-9 to TRBJ1-2, with D uncertain. CDR1 SEHNR and CDR2 FQNEAQ come from the germline V gene (reference sequence). This CDR3 comprises 16 residues. Deletions cut 5 bases from V and 1 base from J, with 17 bases between. In nucleotides, the CDR3 is TGTGCCAGCAGCGGAACGGGGATCGGGATTAACTATGGCTACACCTTC. It translates to CASSGTGIGINYGYTF. The whole variable domain, filled in from reference TRBV7-9 and TRBJ1-2, reads DTGVSQNPRHKITKRGQNVTFRCDPISEHNRLYWYRQTLGQGPEFLTYFQNEAQLEKSRLLSDRFSAERPKGSFSTLEIQRTEQGDSAMYLCASSGTGIGINYGYTFGSGTRLTVV.

The rearrangement uses TRBV27 and TRBJ2-2; D is perhaps TRBD2 (5 bases). With 3 bases removed from V and 6 bases from J, the gap between germline ends came to 17 bases. This CDR3 comprises 16 residues. The germline CDR1 and CDR2 sequences are MNHEY and SMNVEV (reference sequence). CDR3 sequence (DNA): TGTGCCAGCAGTTTCGTAAGCCAAACCGGGGCCGGGGAGCTGTTTTTT. Translation gives CASSFVSQTGAGELFF.

The gene calls are TRBV14 and TRBJ2-6; tentative D call: TRBD2 (5 bases). V lost 4 bases and J 4 bases, leaving 11 bases between the germline ends. CDR1 and CDR2 from the germline V gene are SGHDN and FVKESK. There are 15 residues in the CDR3. The CDR3 protein is CASSLRTGGANVLTF. CDR3 bases: TGTGCCAGCAGCCTCCGAACGGGGGGGGCCAACGTCCTGACTTTC.

The chain uses TRBV2 and TRBJ1-3; 7 positions agree with TRBD1. The CDR3 covers 16 residues. Germline CDR1 SNHLY, CDR2 FYNNEI. The J segment lost 4 bases and the V segment lost 6 bases, leaving 12 bases of the junction unmatched. The CDR3 nucleotides are TGTGCCAGCAGGCACACGACAGGGTACCCCGGAAACACCATATATTTT. The encoded protein is CASRHTTGYPGNTIYF.

This rearrangement joins TRBV7-6 to TRBJ2-1, with 11 bases lining up with TRBD2. V shed 1 base, J shed 0 bases, and the junction held 5 bases outside the gene matches. The length of the CDR3 is 18 residues. Germline-derived CDR1 and CDR2 are SGHVS and FNYEAQ. The CDR3 DNA follows: TGTGCCAGCAGCTTAGTACTAGCGGGAGAGAGCTCCTACAATGAGCAGTTCTTC. It is translated as CASSLVLAGESSYNEQFF. Looking up the rest from reference TRBV7-6 and TRBJ2-1 gives the full variable domain: GAGVSQSPRYKVTKRGQDVALRCDPISGHVSLYWYRQALGQGPEFLTYFNYEAQQDKSGLPNDRFSAERPEGSISTLTIQRTEQRDSAMYRCASSLVLAGESSYNEQFFGPGTRLTVL.

The chain has TRBV18 and TRBJ1-2; 8 bases are shared with TRBD1. CDR3 length: 17 amino acids. V lost 2 bases and J lost 0; bases outside the gene matches: 8. Germline V gene lookup returns CDR1 KGHSH and CDR2 LQKENI. The CDR3 DNA sequence: TGTGCCAGCTCACCAACCTCCCCGGGACAGGCTAACTATGGCTACACCTTC. Translation: CASSPTSPGQANYGYTF.

In this sample, this clone turned up a few times. This rearrangement joins TRBV29-1 to TRBJ2-1, with D maybe TRBD1 (5 bases). This CDR3 spans 13 amino acids. V was clipped by 5 bases and J by 8 bases, with 16 bases between them. Germline CDR1 and CDR2: SQVTM and ANQGSEA. CDR3 sequence reads: CSVSYQGVDEQFF. The CDR3 DNA is TGCAGCGTTTCTTATCAGGGCGTCGATGAGCAGTTCTTC.

This clone came up a few times. This chain connects TRBV12-1 to TRBJ1-4; the tabulated D call, TRBD1, remains unverified against the DNA. TRBV12-1 is termed a pseudogene. CDR3 length: 15 amino acids. In DNA, the CDR3 is TGTGCCAGCAGTCCCATAGACAGGGAAAATGAAAAACTGTTTTTT. Translated, it gives CASSPIDRENEKLFF.

The rearrangement uses TRBV2 and TRBJ2-5; no reliable D call. The ends were cut back, 6 bases at V and 1 base at J, with 6 bases in the middle. Germline lookup yields CDR1 SNHLY and CDR2 FYNNEI. The CDR3 extends over 12 amino acids. The CDR3 sequence: CASRAVQETQYF. Here the CDR3 DNA reads TGTGCCAGCAGGGCAGTCCAAGAGACCCAGTACTTC.

This sequence joins TRBV7-9 and TRBJ1-6; D call uncertain. The CDR3 spans 14 residues. Trimming removed 0 bases at V and 7 bases at J, with 7 bases between. Germline V gives CDR1 SEHNR, CDR2 FQNEAQ (reference sequence). Here the CDR3 DNA reads TGTGCCAGCAGCTTAGCCTTGAGGAATTCACCCCTCCACTTT. It encodes CASSLALRNSPLHF.

This clone has just a few counts. The rearrangement joins TRBV7-2 to TRBJ1-3; no firm D call. V shed 1 base and J shed 4 bases, with 5 bases lying between them. Germline CDR1 is SGHTA and CDR2 is FQGNSA. This CDR3 comprises 13 residues. The CDR3 DNA reads as TGTGCCAGCAGCTTAGTGTTAGGAAACACCATATATTTT. Its translation: CASSLVLGNTIYF.

The chain is built from TRBV6-5 and TRBJ2-7, with D possibly being TRBD2 (5 bases). The CDR3 spans 15 residues. V was cut by 5 bases and J by 1 base, with 15 bases left in between. CDR1 is MNHEY, CDR2 SVGAGI, per germline. The CDR3 is CASSQSPGSSYEQYF. For the CDR3, the DNA is TGTGCCAGCAGTCAATCCCCGGGATCTTCCTACGAGCAGTACTTC.

This chain links TRBV5-6 with TRBJ1-3, with D perhaps matching TRBD1 (5 bases). The germline gives CDR1 SGHDT, CDR2 YYEEEE. The CDR3 is made up of 16 amino acids. Trimming removed 4 bases at V and 5 bases at J, with 19 bases between. The CDR3 DNA follows: TGTGCCAGCAGCCCCTCCTGGGGCAAGATAAGAAACACCATATATTTT. Translation: CASSPSWGKIRNTIYF. The variable domain in full, completed from reference TRBV5-6 and TRBJ1-3, reads DAGVTQSPTHLIKTRGQQVTLRCSPKSGHDTVSWYQQALGQGPQFIFQYYEEEERQRGNFPDRFSGHQFPNYSSELNVNALLLGDSALYLCASSPSWGKIRNTIYFGEGSWLTVV.

Only one count was recorded for this clone. An end of the junction does not agree with germline; a read error may underlie this. The gene calls are TRBV7-9 and TRBJ2-1; perhaps TRBD2 as D (5 bases). CDR1 SEHNR and CDR2 FQNEAQ come from the germline V gene (reference sequence). This CDR3 spans 12 amino acids. Here the CDR3 DNA reads TGTTCCAGCAGCCGCGAGGGAAATGAGCAGTTCTTC. It specifies CSSSREGNEQFF.

Only a few counts were recorded for this clone. V gene TRBV5-4 combines with J gene TRBJ1-1; a possible D gene is TRBD1 (5 bases). V gave up 4 bases and J gave up 1 base, with 11 bases separating them. Germline V gene data show CDR1 as SGHNT and CDR2 as YYREEE (reference sequence). This CDR3 spans 14 amino acids. The CDR3 loop is CASSPAGSNTEAFF. The CDR3 nucleotides read TGTGCCAGCAGCCCGGCAGGGTCGAACACTGAAGCTTTCTTT.

The chain carries TRBV11-2 and TRBJ2-7, with 9 bases that match TRBD1. CDR1 is SGHAT, CDR2 FQNNGV, per germline. The V gene end was trimmed by 1 base and the J gene end by 5 bases; junction bases not matched to a gene: 9. This CDR3 spans 16 amino acids. CDR3 protein: CASSLGLRDRDNEQYF. Written as DNA, the CDR3 is TGTGCCAGCAGCTTAGGGCTCCGGGACAGGGACAACGAGCAGTACTTC.

The chain uses TRBV7-3 and TRBJ2-3; D perhaps matches TRBD2 (6 bases). Trimming removed 5 bases at V and 7 bases at J, with 13 bases between. This CDR3 is 13 amino acids long. Germline CDR1 reads SGHTA; CDR2 reads FQGTGA. This CDR3 reads CASSKGRGNTQYF. The CDR3 coding sequence is TGTGCCAGCAGCAAAGGGCGGGGAAATACGCAGTATTTT.

The CDR3 DNA reads as TGCGCCAGCAGCCTATTCCGACAGTACGAGCAGTACTTC. Its protein is CASSLFRQYEQYF. The chain uses TRBV4-1 and TRBJ2-7; the D gene is possibly TRBD1 (5 bases). There are 13 residues in the CDR3. Germline V gene sequence: CDR1 MGHRA, CDR2 YSYEKL. V was trimmed by 4 bases and J by 4 bases, leaving 11 bases between them.

J is TRBJ2-7 and V is TRBV19; 7 bases map to TRBD2. The CDR3 loop spans 15 amino acids. Germline values: CDR1 LNHDA, CDR2 SQIVND (reference sequence). Germline trimming cut 5 bases from V and 3 bases from J; bases unmatched to any gene: 10. CDR3 sequence (DNA): TGTGCCAGTAGTCCCCGGGGAGGGGTAAACTACGAGCAGTACTTC. Amino acids: CASSPRGGVNYEQYF.

J is TRBJ1-5 and V is TRBV19, with D uncertain. The CDR3 is made up of 13 amino acids. V was shortened by 5 bases and J by 7 bases, with 12 bases between the two germline ends. Germline CDR1 and CDR2: LNHDA and SQIVND (reference sequence). For the CDR3, the DNA is TGTGCCAGTAGTCCAGTCGCGGCGCAGCCCCAGCATTTT. Residues: CASSPVAAQPQHF.

This rearrangement joins TRBV6-5 to TRBJ2-7, with 9 bases aligning to TRBD1. With V trimmed by 5 bases and J by 3 bases, 8 bases remained unmatched. Germline-derived CDR1 and CDR2 are MNHEY and SVGAGI. The CDR3 consists of 15 residues. Written as DNA, the CDR3 is TGTGCCAGCAGTAAGACAGGGGGGAATCTCTACGAGCAGTACTTC. Amino acid sequence: CASSKTGGNLYEQYF.

The chain uses TRBV5-5 and TRBJ2-5; maybe TRBD1 (5 bases). The CDR3 contains 15 residues. The germline V and J ends were trimmed by 6 bases and 4 bases, with 19 bases remaining between them. Germline V lookup: CDR1 SGHKS, CDR2 YYEKEE (reference sequence). The CDR3 spells CASTVAQGSGETQYF. Written as DNA, the CDR3 is TGTGCCAGCACCGTGGCGCAGGGCTCGGGAGAGACCCAGTACTTC.

The chain joins TRBV19 to TRBJ2-1; D unclear. V was cut by 3 bases and J by 15 bases, with 18 bases left in between. The CDR3 has 13 residues. Per the germline V gene, CDR1 is LNHDA and CDR2 is SQIVND (reference sequence). CDR3 DNA sequence: TGTGCCAGTAGTATGCCAGCGTCCAAATTTCGGTTCTTC. This encodes CASSMPASKFRFF. The whole variable domain, filled in from reference TRBV19 and TRBJ2-1, reads DGGITQSPKYLFRKEGQNVTLSCEQNLNHDAMYWYRQDPGQGLRLIYYSQIVNDFQKGDIAEGYSVSREKKESFPLTVTSAQKNPTAFYLCASSMPASKFRFFGPGTRLTVL.

The chain joins TRBV9 to TRBJ1-2; 9 bases are shared with TRBD1. The J segment lost 6 bases and the V segment lost 3 bases, leaving 9 bases of the junction unmatched. Germline CDR1 is SGDLS and CDR2 is YYNGEE. There are 15 residues in the CDR3. CDR3: CASSGSFGTGHGYTF. The CDR3 DNA follows: TGTGCCAGCAGCGGTAGTTTCGGGACAGGGCATGGCTACACCTTC.

The chain employs TRBV2 and TRBJ1-4, with D unclear. In germline, CDR1 is SNHLY, CDR2 FYNNEI. This CDR3 contains 14 residues. V lost 9 bases, J lost 7 bases, and 18 bases lay in between. In DNA form, the CDR3 reads TGTGCCAGTAGCCAAGACGTTTCCGCTGAAAAACTGTTTTTT. It yields the protein CASSQDVSAEKLFF.

The chain employs TRBV19 and TRBJ1-5; 8 bases are a match to TRBD1. In germline, CDR1 is LNHDA, CDR2 SQIVND (reference sequence). The length of the CDR3 is 16 residues. J lost 0 bases, V lost 3 bases, and 4 bases had no gene match. As DNA, the CDR3 is TGTGCCAGTAGTATGGGACAGGTCTATAGCAATCAGCCCCAGCATTTT. Protein: CASSMGQVYSNQPQHF.

The V call is TRBV4-2, the J call TRBJ2-5; 10 bases line up with TRBD2. J lost 2 bases, V lost 2 bases, and 5 bases had no gene match. Germline assignment: CDR1 LGHNA and CDR2 YNFKEQ. The CDR3 length is 16 residues. The CDR3: CASSQSTSGEQETQYF. In DNA, the CDR3 is TGTGCCAGCAGCCAAAGTACTAGCGGGGAACAAGAGACCCAGTACTTC.

V usage is TRBV4-1 and J usage is TRBJ2-5, with D possibly TRBD2 on 5 matching bases. The V gene's germline CDR1 is MGHRA and CDR2 YSYEKL. The CDR3 is 16 amino acids. The V gene lost 0 bases and the J gene lost 5 bases, with 16 bases spanning the gap. CDR3 DNA: TGCGCCAGCAGCCAAGATCTTGAGACTATGGCGGAGACCCAGTACTTC. Its translation: CASSQDLETMAETQYF.

The genes are TRBV6-5 and TRBJ2-1; 10 bases are shared with TRBD2. The germline gives CDR1 MNHEY, CDR2 SVGAGI. The CDR3 length is 15 residues. The trim removed 5 bases at V and 7 bases at J, leaving 8 bases unmatched. The CDR3 DNA reads as TGTGCCAGCAGTACCCCTAGCGGGAGCTCGAATGAGCAGTTCTTC. Translated, it gives CASSTPSGSSNEQFF.

The rearrangement joins TRBV10-3 to TRBJ2-2, with 11 bases fitting TRBD2. The CDR3 has 17 amino acids. With 8 bases clipped from V and 5 bases from J, the junction kept 13 bases outside the gene matches. Looked up from germline, CDR1 is ENHRY and CDR2 is SYGVKD. CDR3 region: CAIGGVAGGPRTGELFF. DNA of the CDR3: TGTGCCATCGGGGGGGTAGCGGGGGGGCCAAGGACCGGGGAGCTGTTTTTT.

The chain uses TRBV19 and TRBJ1-5; 7 bases match TRBD1. The J segment lost 7 bases and the V segment lost 5 bases, leaving 8 bases of the junction unmatched. CDR3 length equals 14 residues. The germline gives CDR1 LNHDA, CDR2 SQIVND (reference sequence). The CDR3 DNA sequence: TGTGCCAGTAGTTTGGAGGGGGCGACCCAGCCCCAGCATTTT. This sequence encodes CASSLEGATQPQHF.

The rearrangement links TRBV5-6 to TRBJ1-1; 8 bases fit TRBD1. The V segment lost 5 bases and the J segment 4 bases; nucleotides outside the gene matches: 7. The CDR3 consists of 14 residues. Germline-derived CDR1 and CDR2 are SGHDT and YYEEEE. CDR3 DNA: TGTGCCAGCAGGTCCGGACAGGGAGGCACTGAAGCTTTCTTT. Protein product: CASRSGQGGTEAFF.